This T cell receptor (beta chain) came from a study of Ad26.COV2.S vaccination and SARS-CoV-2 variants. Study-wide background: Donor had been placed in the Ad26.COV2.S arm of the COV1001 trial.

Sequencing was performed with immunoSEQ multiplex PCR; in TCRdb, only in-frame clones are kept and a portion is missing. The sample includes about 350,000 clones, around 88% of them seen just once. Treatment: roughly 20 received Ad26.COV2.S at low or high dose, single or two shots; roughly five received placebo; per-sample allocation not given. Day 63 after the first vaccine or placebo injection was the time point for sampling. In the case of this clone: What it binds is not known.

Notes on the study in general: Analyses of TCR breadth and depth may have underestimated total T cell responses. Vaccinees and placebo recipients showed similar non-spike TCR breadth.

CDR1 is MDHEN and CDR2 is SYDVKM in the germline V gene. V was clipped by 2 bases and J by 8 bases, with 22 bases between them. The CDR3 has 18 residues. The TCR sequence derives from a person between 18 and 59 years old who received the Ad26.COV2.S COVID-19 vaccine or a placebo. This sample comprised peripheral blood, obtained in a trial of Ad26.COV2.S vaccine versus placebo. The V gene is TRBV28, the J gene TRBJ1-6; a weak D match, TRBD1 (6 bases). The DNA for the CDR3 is TGTGCCAGCAGTTTAATCAGGGGAGAAGTTCGGAATGATTCACCCCTCCACTTT. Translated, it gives CASSLIRGEVRNDSPLHF.